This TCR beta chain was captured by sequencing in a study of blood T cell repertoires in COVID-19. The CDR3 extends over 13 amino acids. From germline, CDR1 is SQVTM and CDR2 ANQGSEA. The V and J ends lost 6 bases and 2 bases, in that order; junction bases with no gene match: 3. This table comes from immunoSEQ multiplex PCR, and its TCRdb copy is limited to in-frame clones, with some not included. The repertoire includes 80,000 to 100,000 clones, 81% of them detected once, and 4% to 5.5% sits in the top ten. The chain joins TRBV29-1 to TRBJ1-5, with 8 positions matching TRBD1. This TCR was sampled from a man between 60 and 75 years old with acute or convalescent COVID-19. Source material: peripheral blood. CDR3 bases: TGCAGCGTCGCACAGGGGGGCAATCAGCCCCAGCATTTT. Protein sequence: CSVAQGGNQPQHF.